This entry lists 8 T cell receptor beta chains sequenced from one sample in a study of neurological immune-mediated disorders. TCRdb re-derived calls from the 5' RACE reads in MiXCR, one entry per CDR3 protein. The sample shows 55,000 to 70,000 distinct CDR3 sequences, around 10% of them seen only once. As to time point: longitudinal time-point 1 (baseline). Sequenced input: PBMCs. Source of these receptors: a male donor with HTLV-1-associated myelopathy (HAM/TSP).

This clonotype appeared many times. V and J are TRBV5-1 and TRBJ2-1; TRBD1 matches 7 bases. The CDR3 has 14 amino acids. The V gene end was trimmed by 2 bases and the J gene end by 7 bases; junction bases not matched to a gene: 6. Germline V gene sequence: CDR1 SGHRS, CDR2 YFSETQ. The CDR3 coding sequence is TGCGCCAGCAGCTTTAGGACAGGACAAAATGAGCAGTTCTTC. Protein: CASSFRTGQNEQFF.

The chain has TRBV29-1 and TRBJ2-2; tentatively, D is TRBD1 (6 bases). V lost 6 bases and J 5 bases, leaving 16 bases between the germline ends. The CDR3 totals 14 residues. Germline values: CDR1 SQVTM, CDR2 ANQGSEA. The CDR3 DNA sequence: TGCAGCGTGGCAACAGGGCCTGGGACCGGGGAGCTGTTTTTT. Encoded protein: CSVATGPGTGELFF.

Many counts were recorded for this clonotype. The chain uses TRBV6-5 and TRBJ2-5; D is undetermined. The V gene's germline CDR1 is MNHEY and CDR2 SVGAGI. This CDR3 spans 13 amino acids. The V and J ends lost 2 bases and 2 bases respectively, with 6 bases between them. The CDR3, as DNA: TGTGCCAGCAGTTACGCTGGGCAAGAGACCCAGTACTTC. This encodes CASSYAGQETQYF.

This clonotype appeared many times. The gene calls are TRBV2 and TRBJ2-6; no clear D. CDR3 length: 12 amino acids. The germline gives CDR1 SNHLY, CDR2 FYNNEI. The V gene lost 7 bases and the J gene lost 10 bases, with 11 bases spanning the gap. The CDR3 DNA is TGTGCCAGCATCGGGTATTCAAACGTCCTGACTTTC. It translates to CASIGYSNVLTF.

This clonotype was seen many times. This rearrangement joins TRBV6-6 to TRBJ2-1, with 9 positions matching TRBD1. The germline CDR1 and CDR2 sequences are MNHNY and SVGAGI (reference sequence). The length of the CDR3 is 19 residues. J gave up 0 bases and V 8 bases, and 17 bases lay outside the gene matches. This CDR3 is CASCPGTGYRESSYNEQFF. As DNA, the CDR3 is TGTGCCAGCTGTCCCGGGACAGGGTATCGGGAGAGCTCCTACAATGAGCAGTTCTTC.

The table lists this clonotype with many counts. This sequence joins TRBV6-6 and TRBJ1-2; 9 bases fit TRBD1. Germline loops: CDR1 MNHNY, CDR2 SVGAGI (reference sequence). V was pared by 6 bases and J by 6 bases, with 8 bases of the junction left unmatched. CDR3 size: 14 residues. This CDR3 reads CASRDLGQGNGYTF. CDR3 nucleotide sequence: TGTGCCAGCAGGGATTTGGGACAGGGAAATGGCTACACCTTC.

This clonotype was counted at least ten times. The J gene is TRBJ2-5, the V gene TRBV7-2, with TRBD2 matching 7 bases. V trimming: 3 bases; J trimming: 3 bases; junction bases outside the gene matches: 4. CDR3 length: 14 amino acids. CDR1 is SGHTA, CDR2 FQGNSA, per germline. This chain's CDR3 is CASSFSGGEETQYF. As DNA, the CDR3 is TGTGCCAGCAGCTTTTCGGGGGGAGAAGAGACCCAGTACTTC.

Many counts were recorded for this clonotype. CDR3 region: CASSYDSEAFF. In nucleotides, the CDR3 is TGCGCCAGCAGCTACGACAGTGAAGCTTTCTTT. The chain joins TRBV5-1 to TRBJ1-1; D is possibly TRBD1 (5 bases). This CDR3 comprises 11 residues. Trimming left V 3 bases short and J 7 bases short, with 7 bases between. The germline gives CDR1 SGHRS, CDR2 YFSETQ. The variable domain in full, with the rest retrieved from reference TRBV5-1 and TRBJ1-1, is KAGVTQTPRYLIKTRGQQVTLSCSPISGHRSVSWYQQTPGQGLQFLFEYFSETQRNKGNFPGRFSGRQFSNSRSEMNVSTLELGDSALYLCASSYDSEAFFGQGTRLTVV.